This T cell receptor (beta chain) originates from a study of CD8+ T cells in alopecia areata. Background on the study: Tofacitinib dosing lasted 6 to 18 months, which was then followed by 6 months off drug.

Study-wide findings and caveats: TCR sharing was clearer in mice than between patients, perhaps partly owing to patient HLA diversity.

The CDR3 covers 12 residues. Losses at the gene ends were 3 bases for V and 8 bases for J; bases not matched to a gene: 1. The V gene's germline CDR1 is LNHDA and CDR2 SQIVND (reference sequence). TCR sequencing used cDNA made by reverse transcription of extracted RNA. The data were produced by immunoSEQ multiplex PCR, yet TCRdb's version contains in-frame clones alone and is incomplete. This table has some 80,000 clones, around 60% appearing once. Treatment indicated: oral pan-JAK inhibitor, 5-10 mg twice daily. Patients with alopecia areata provided lesional scalp punch biopsies as well as peripheral blood. On this clone: Its specificity is unknown.

The chain employs TRBV19 and TRBJ2-1; TRBD1 matches 7 bases. The origin of this receptor is a human donor with alopecia areata. The sample here was CD8+ T cells sorted from blood, taken at week 24, from a patient treated with tofacitinib. CDR3 DNA: TGTGCCAGTAGTATCGGGACAGATGAGCAGTTCTTC. Translation: CASSIGTDEQFF.